This entry lists 10 T cell receptor beta chains sequenced from one sample in a study of OX40 agonist ivuxolimab in advanced cancers. Library construction relied on the immunoSEQ multiplex PCR assay. The table comes from immuneACCESS by way of TCRdb, which keeps in-frame sequences with V and J called. Part of the clones is missing from these tables; in studies checked, under half for an unresolved V gene and the rest for unknown reasons. A total of just under 85,000 clones appear in this sample, about 81% of them only once. The leading ten clones occupy approximately 7% of the sample. The sequenced sample was CD4+ or CD8+ T cells sorted from blood, obtained in a trial of the OX40 agonist ivuxolimab. The receptors stem from an adult with an advanced solid tumor such as melanoma, head and neck, liver or kidney cancer.

The chain links TRBV4-1 to TRBJ2-3; TRBD1 is a possible D gene (5 bases). This CDR3 is 15 amino acids long. CDR1 is MGHRA, CDR2 YSYEKL, per germline. V dropped 0 bases and J dropped 6 bases, with 13 bases sitting between them. The CDR3 DNA sequence: TGCGCCAGCAGCCAAGATGGCAGGGAAGCCGATACGCAGTATTTT. Protein: CASSQDGREADTQYF.

This sequence joins TRBV27 and TRBJ1-2; 12 nucleotides match TRBD1. The CDR3 sequence is 17 residues long. Per the germline V gene, CDR1 is MNHEY and CDR2 is SMNVEV (reference sequence). After removal of 5 bases from V and 5 bases from J, the junction contained 12 bases not matched to a gene. CDR3 region: CASSRSGTGGIGYGYTF. CDR3 nucleotides: TGTGCCAGCAGTCGCTCCGGGACAGGGGGCATTGGATATGGCTACACCTTC.

This chain uses TRBV18 with TRBJ1-1; 8 positions agree with TRBD1. CDR1 is KGHSH, CDR2 LQKENI, per germline. CDR3 length: 12 residues. With 3 bases clipped from V and 7 bases from J, the junction kept 1 base outside the gene matches. CDR3 sequence reads: CASSPGQDEAFF. The CDR3 nucleotides read TGTGCCAGCTCACCGGGACAGGATGAAGCTTTCTTT. The full variable domain, in which reference TRBV18 and TRBJ1-1 provide the parts outside the CDR3, is NAGVMQNPRHLVRRRGQEARLRCSPMKGHSHVYWYRQLPEEGLKFMVYLQKENIIDESGMPKERFSAEFPKEGPSILRIQQVVRGDSAAYFCASSPGQDEAFFGQGTRLTVV.

This clone turned up a few times. The chain uses TRBV7-2 and TRBJ1-2; no clear D. The CDR3 has 15 residues. CDR1 is SGHTA, CDR2 FQGNSA, per germline. The V gene lost 1 base and the J gene lost 5 bases, with 14 bases spanning the gap. In DNA form, the CDR3 reads TGTGCCAGCAGCTTAGTAATCGGGAAAGAATATGGCTACACCTTC. Its translation is CASSLVIGKEYGYTF.

The CDR3 DNA is TGTGCCAGCAGGCCAACTAACCGGGACAGGGACACCGGGGAGCTGTTTTTT. This sequence encodes CASRPTNRDRDTGELFF. This chain connects TRBV11-3 to TRBJ2-2; 9 nucleotides match TRBD1. CDR3 length: 17 residues. After removal of 6 bases from V and 3 bases from J, the junction contained 11 bases not matched to a gene. The V gene's germline CDR1 is SGHNT and CDR2 YENEEA.

In DNA, the CDR3 is TGCGCCAGCAGCTCCCCGGACAGGGGGGACACTGAAGCTTTCTTT. Its translation is CASSSPDRGDTEAFF. The rearrangement joins TRBV5-1 to TRBJ1-1; 10 nucleotides match TRBD1. V shed 3 bases and J 3 bases; nucleotides not matched to a gene: 5. The CDR3 contains 15 residues. The V gene's germline CDR1 is SGHRS and CDR2 YFSETQ.

The chain has TRBV5-4 and TRBJ1-1; TRBD1 aligns across 7 bases. CDR3 length: 15 residues. Germline CDR1 SGHNT, CDR2 YYREEE (reference sequence). The V segment lost 5 bases and the J segment 4 bases; nucleotides outside the gene matches: 11. CDR3 nucleotides: TGTGCCAGCAGACCGAGACAGGGTTCGACCACTGAAGCTTTCTTT. It codes for CASRPRQGSTTEAFF. Full variable domain (outside the CDR3, taken from reference TRBV5-4 and TRBJ1-1): ETGVTQSPTHLIKTRGQQVTLRCSSQSGHNTVSWYQQALGQGPQFIFQYYREEENGRGNFPPRFSGLQFPNYSSELNVNALELDDSALYLCASRPRQGSTTEAFFGQGTRLTVV.

The chain joins TRBV19 to TRBJ2-5; D may be TRBD1 (5 bases). Germline V gene sequence: CDR1 LNHDA, CDR2 SQIVND (reference sequence). V lost 4 bases and J lost 2, with 8 bases in between. The CDR3 is 13 amino acids. CDR3 sequence: CASSTDSQETQYF. For the CDR3, the DNA is TGTGCCAGTAGTACCGACAGTCAAGAGACCCAGTACTTC.

Details on this clone: The junction departs from the called germline gene at one end, perhaps through a read error. The CDR3 protein is CAGSPGSGGAPREQYF. The CDR3 bases are TGCGCCGGCAGCCCAGGTAGCGGGGGGGCTCCACGCGAGCAGTACTTC. The chain links TRBV5-1 to TRBJ2-7; 11 bases fit TRBD2. This CDR3 spans 16 amino acids. The germline CDR1 and CDR2 sequences are SGHRS and YFSETQ.

The chain combines TRBV5-1 with TRBJ2-1, with D unclear. This CDR3 contains 14 residues. V lost 1 base, J lost 3 bases, and 8 bases lay in between. Germline V gene lookup returns CDR1 SGHRS and CDR2 YFSETQ. CDR3 region: CASSLNPNYNEQFF. CDR3 coding DNA: TGCGCCAGCAGCTTGAACCCTAACTACAATGAGCAGTTCTTC.